This TCR beta chain was sequenced during a study of blood T cell repertoires in COVID-19. Study overall: T cells, B-cell-depleted T cells, or PBMCs provided the cDNA or gDNA that served as material.

In the source study's methods: From reference gene primer amplification, estimates of nucleated cell counts were derived. TCRdb's table, derived via immunoSEQ multiplex PCR, lists solely in-frame clones and lacks some. V, J and clone size were drawn from that table, and D and trimming were deduced from the DNA. The profile shows about 200,000 clones, around 79% of them singletons. CDR3 length: 16 residues. The source of this sequence is a middle-aged woman with COVID-19, enrolled during active disease. Sample: peripheral blood. The gene calls are TRBV12-2 and TRBJ1-6. TRBV12-2 is deemed a pseudogene. Here the CDR3 DNA reads TGTGCAAGTGCACGTCCCGCCGGGGAAGGAGGGTCACCCCTCCACTTT. Translating it yields CASARPAGEGGSPLHF.